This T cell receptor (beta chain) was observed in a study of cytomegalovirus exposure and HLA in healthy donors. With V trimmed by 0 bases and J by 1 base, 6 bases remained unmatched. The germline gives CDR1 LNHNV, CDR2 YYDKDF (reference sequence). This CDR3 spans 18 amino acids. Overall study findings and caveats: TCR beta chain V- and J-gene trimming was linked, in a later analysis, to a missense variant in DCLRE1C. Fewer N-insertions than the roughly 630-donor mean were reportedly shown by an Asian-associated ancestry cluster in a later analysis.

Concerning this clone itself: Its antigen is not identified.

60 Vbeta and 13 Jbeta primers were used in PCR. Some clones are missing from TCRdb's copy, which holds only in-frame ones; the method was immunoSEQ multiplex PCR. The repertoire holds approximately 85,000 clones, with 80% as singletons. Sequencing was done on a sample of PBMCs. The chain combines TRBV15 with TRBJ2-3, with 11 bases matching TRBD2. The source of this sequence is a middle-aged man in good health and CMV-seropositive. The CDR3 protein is CATSRDFSGRGGTDTQYF. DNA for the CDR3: TGTGCCACCAGCAGAGACTTTAGCGGGAGGGGGGGCACAGATACGCAGTATTTT.